One and the same sample provided the 18 T cell receptor beta chains below, sequenced in a study of blood T cell repertoires in COVID-19. Measured with immunoSEQ multiplex PCR; TCRdb has only the in-frame clones, and not every one. The profile shows approximately 250,000 clones, 80% to 90% of them singletons. The sample was peripheral blood. These receptors were collected from a woman aged 70 to 79 with COVID-19, enrolled during active disease.

The V call is TRBV11-2, the J call TRBJ1-2; D possibly corresponds to TRBD1 (5 bases). Germline lookup yields CDR1 SGHAT and CDR2 FQNNGV. There are 15 residues in the CDR3. V shed 5 bases and J shed 3 bases, with 16 bases lying between them. The CDR3 here is CASSPSGGAYYGYTF. DNA for the CDR3: TGTGCCAGCAGCCCCTCGGGTGGGGCCTACTATGGCTACACCTTC. The whole variable domain, filled in from reference TRBV11-2 and TRBJ1-2, reads EAGVAQSPRYKIIEKRQSVAFWCNPISGHATLYWYQQILGQGPKLLIQFQNNGVVDDSQLPKDRFSAERLKGVDSTLKIQPAKLEDSAVYLCASSPSGGAYYGYTFGSGTRLTVV.

The rearrangement uses TRBV18 and TRBJ1-1; D uncertain. The V gene's germline CDR1 is KGHSH and CDR2 LQKENI. The length of the CDR3 is 14 residues. V was pared by 1 base and J by 1 base, with 7 bases between. CDR3: CASSPQGGNTEAFF. CDR3 nucleotides: TGTGCCAGCTCACCACAGGGAGGGAACACTGAAGCTTTCTTT.

The chain links TRBV23-1 to TRBJ1-5, with a tentative D call TRBD1 (6 bases). TRBV23-1 is sorted into the ORF group, with uncertain function. The CDR3 runs to 15 residues. V was cut by 4 bases and J by 1 base, with 11 bases left in between. For the CDR3, the DNA is TGCGCCAGCAGTCCTAGCAGGGGCAGCAATCAGCCCCAGCATTTT. Its protein product is CASSPSRGSNQPQHF.

This clone was seen only a few times. This chain uses TRBV7-9 with TRBJ2-2; D remains unclear. The ends were cut back, 1 base at V and 0 bases at J, with 9 bases in the middle. The germline CDR1 and CDR2 sequences are SEHNR and FQNEAQ (reference sequence). This CDR3 contains 16 residues. The CDR3 here is CASSLVAVSNTGELFF. The CDR3 DNA is TGTGCCAGCAGCTTAGTCGCGGTTTCGAACACCGGGGAGCTGTTTTTT. Looking up the rest from reference TRBV7-9 and TRBJ2-2 gives the full variable domain: DTGVSQNPRHKITKRGQNVTFRCDPISEHNRLYWYRQTLGQGPEFLTYFQNEAQLEKSRLLSDRFSAERPKGSFSTLEIQRTEQGDSAMYLCASSLVAVSNTGELFFGEGSRLTVL.

The chain joins TRBV3-1 (or the pseudogene TRBV3-2) to TRBJ1-4; 7 bases are a match to TRBD1. V lost 4 bases to trimming and J lost 2 bases; unmatched junction nucleotides: 7. The CDR3 has 16 residues. Looked up from germline, CDR1 is LGHDT and CDR2 is YNNKEL (reference sequence). The CDR3 spells CASSLRPGQTNEKLFF. The CDR3 coding sequence is TGTGCCAGCAGCCTTCGACCGGGACAGACTAATGAAAAACTGTTTTTT.

The chain is built from TRBV4-3 and TRBJ1-4; a possible D gene is TRBD1 (6 bases). Germline CDR1 LGHNA, CDR2 YSLEER. V was shortened by 1 base and J by 3 bases, with 6 bases between the two germline ends. The CDR3 sequence is 14 residues long. The CDR3 is CASSQGTANEKLFF. CDR3 coding DNA: TGCGCCAGCAGCCAAGGGACAGCTAATGAAAAACTGTTTTTT.

The V gene is TRBV5-4, the J gene TRBJ2-5; 14 nucleotides align to TRBD2. The junction had 10 bases not matched to a gene; V was cut back by 0 bases and J by 6 bases. Germline V gives CDR1 SGHNT, CDR2 YYREEE (reference sequence). CDR3 length: 18 residues. In nucleotides, the CDR3 is TGTGCCAGCAGCTTGGGAGGGACTAGCGGGGGACTTTTAAAGACCCAGTACTTC. Protein: CASSLGGTSGGLLKTQYF. The whole variable domain, remainder taken from reference TRBV5-4 and TRBJ2-5, is ETGVTQSPTHLIKTRGQQVTLRCSSQSGHNTVSWYQQALGQGPQFIFQYYREEENGRGNFPPRFSGLQFPNYSSELNVNALELDDSALYLCASSLGGTSGGLLKTQYFGPGTRLLVL.

The CDR3 spells CASSERRGAVETQYF. In DNA form, the CDR3 reads TGTGCCAGCAGTGAACGGCGGGGGGCGGTGGAGACCCAGTACTTC. The chain employs TRBV2 and TRBJ2-5, with 8 bases aligning to TRBD2. V shed 2 bases and J 5 bases; nucleotides not matched to a gene: 7. This CDR3 has 15 residues. CDR1 is SNHLY and CDR2 is FYNNEI in the germline V gene.

This clone was found once. The V and J genes are TRBV10-3 and TRBJ1-1, with D perhaps matching TRBD1 (5 bases). Deletions cut 4 bases from V and 4 bases from J, with 16 bases between. The CDR3 is 15 residues long. Germline-derived CDR1 and CDR2 are ENHRY and SYGVKD. CDR3 in amino acids: CAISGQQAMGTEAFF. The CDR3 DNA is TGTGCCATCAGTGGCCAACAGGCGATGGGCACTGAAGCTTTCTTT.

The V and J genes are TRBV9 and TRBJ2-3, with a possible D match to TRBD2 (7 bases). Per the germline V gene, CDR1 is SGDLS and CDR2 is YYNGEE. The germline V and J ends were trimmed by 0 bases and 8 bases, with 19 bases remaining between them. The CDR3 consists of 16 residues. CDR3 sequence: CASSVGGEGGLITQYF. Here the CDR3 DNA reads TGTGCCAGCAGCGTAGGAGGGGAGGGGGGCTTGATTACGCAGTATTTT. Full variable domain (remainder filled in from reference TRBV9 and TRBJ2-3): DSGVTQTPKHLITATGQRVTLRCSPRSGDLSVYWYQQSLDQGLQFLIQYYNGEERAKGNILERFSAQQFPDLHSELNLSSLELGDSALYFCASSVGGEGGLITQYFGPGTRLTVL.

The chain combines TRBV24-1 with TRBJ2-1, with TRBD1 identical over 7 bases. The V and J ends lost 8 bases and 4 bases, in that order; junction bases with no gene match: 4. The CDR3 extends over 13 amino acids. CDR1 and CDR2 (germline): KGHDR, SFDVKD. In DNA form, the CDR3 reads TGTGCCACCACCGGGACAGAGTACAATGAGCAGTTCTTC. Translated, it gives CATTGTEYNEQFF.

The chain is built from TRBV27 and TRBJ2-5; 11 bases are shared with TRBD2. The CDR3 loop spans 15 amino acids. In germline, CDR1 is MNHEY, CDR2 SMNVEV (reference sequence). After removal of 5 bases from V and 7 bases from J, the junction contained 9 bases not matched to a gene. The CDR3 DNA is TGTGCCAGCAGTCCTTCTAGCGGGGGGTGGGGGACCCAGTACTTC. Amino acids: CASSPSSGGWGTQYF.

The genes are TRBV12-3 or TRBV12-4 and TRBJ2-1; D gene uncertain. The CDR3 is 13 amino acids. V lost 7 bases, J lost 4 bases, and 11 bases lay in between. CDR3 nucleotides: TGTGCCAGCACCTCGACATCTTACAATGAGCAGTTCTTC. Its protein product is CASTSTSYNEQFF.

The chain carries TRBV7-2 and TRBJ2-7; the D gene is possibly TRBD1 (6 bases). Germline V lookup: CDR1 SGHTA, CDR2 FQGNSA. The ends were cut back, 1 base at V and 7 bases at J, with 23 bases in the middle. The CDR3 extends over 17 amino acids. CDR3 nucleotides: TGTGCCAGCAGCTTAGAGGGGTTCGGGGCAGGGGCGCAGGAGCAGTACTTC. Its protein is CASSLEGFGAGAQEQYF.

The chain recombines TRBV6-2 or TRBV6-3 with TRBJ2-2; D is possibly TRBD2 (5 bases). Trimming stripped 0 bases from V and 5 bases from J, with 13 bases between. CDR3 length: 16 residues. From germline, CDR1 is MNHEY and CDR2 SVGEGT. In nucleotides, the CDR3 is TGTGCCAGCAGTTACTCGAAGGAGGTGGAAACCGGGGAGCTGTTTTTT. Translating gives CASSYSKEVETGELFF.

This chain's CDR3 is CSVVGTGGNYEQYF. CDR3 sequence (DNA): TGCAGCGTTGTGGGGACAGGGGGCAACTACGAGCAGTACTTC. This chain uses TRBV29-1 with TRBJ2-7, with 12 bases fitting TRBD1. Germline CDR1 SQVTM, CDR2 ANQGSEA. Trimming cost V 4 bases and J 3 bases; bases outside gene matches: 4. This CDR3 is 14 amino acids long.

This sequence joins TRBV4-2 and TRBJ2-5; D is uncertain. CDR3 length: 15 residues. The V end lost 0 bases, the J end lost 2 bases, and 10 bases lay between the germline ends. From germline, CDR1 is LGHNA and CDR2 YNFKEQ. In nucleotides, the CDR3 is TGTGCCAGCAGCCAAGAATGGGCTTCTCAAGAGACCCAGTACTTC. Protein sequence: CASSQEWASQETQYF.

This clone has a single count. The V and J genes are TRBV5-1 and TRBJ1-6; D might be TRBD1 (5 bases). The CDR3 has 15 amino acids. Germline lookup yields CDR1 SGHRS and CDR2 YFSETQ. Trimming cost V 0 bases and J 6 bases, with 10 bases left between them. CDR3 amino acids: CASSLAGVGNSPLHF. Written as DNA, the CDR3 is TGCGCCAGCAGCTTGGCGGGGGTAGGTAATTCACCCCTCCACTTT.